The next 25 T cell receptor beta chains were all read from a single sample in a study of cytomegalovirus exposure and HLA in healthy donors. This PCR relied on a set of 60 Vbeta primers and 13 Jbeta primers. The data were produced by immunoSEQ multiplex PCR, yet TCRdb's version contains in-frame clones alone and is incomplete. The sample consists of more than 100,000 clones, roughly 9% of them appearing once. Sample: PBMCs. Source of these receptors: a woman aged 40 to 50 in good health and CMV-seropositive.

There are a few counts of this clone. This chain links TRBV27 with TRBJ1-5, with 8 bases lining up with TRBD1. This CDR3 is built from 15 residues. Looked up from germline, CDR1 is MNHEY and CDR2 is SMNVEV (reference sequence). The trim removed 6 bases at V and 2 bases at J, leaving 6 bases unmatched. This CDR3 reads CASSGQGNGNQPQHF. Written as DNA, the CDR3 is TGTGCCAGCAGCGGACAGGGAAATGGCAATCAGCCCCAGCATTTT.

A few counts support this clone. The J gene is TRBJ2-7, the V gene TRBV5-1; weak D call: TRBD2 (6 bases). Deletions cut 5 bases from V and 2 bases from J, with 14 bases between. Germline lookup yields CDR1 SGHRS and CDR2 YFSETQ. There are 14 residues in the CDR3. The CDR3 bases are TGCGCCAGCAGTTTGACGGGGGTCCCCTACGAGCAGTACTTC. It specifies CASSLTGVPYEQYF.

This chain links TRBV7-2 with TRBJ1-2, with 9 nucleotides matching TRBD1. The J segment lost 8 bases and the V segment lost 2 bases, leaving 3 bases of the junction unmatched. The CDR3 is 13 residues long. Germline loops: CDR1 SGHTA, CDR2 FQGNSA. The CDR3 nucleotides are TGTGCCAGCAGCTTAAACAGGGGGCTAGGCTACACCTTC. Protein product: CASSLNRGLGYTF. Filled out from reference TRBV7-2 and TRBJ1-2, the complete variable domain reads GAGVSQSPSNKVTEKGKDVELRCDPISGHTALYWYRQSLGQGLEFLIYFQGNSAPDKSGLPSDRFSAERTGGSVSTLTIQRTQQEDSAVYLCASSLNRGLGYTFGSGTRLTVV.

This clone was recorded a few times. This chain links TRBV4-2 with TRBJ1-5, with 9 bases lining up with TRBD1. The CDR3 consists of 14 residues. V shed 4 bases and J 6 bases; nucleotides not matched to a gene: 4. Germline CDR1 and CDR2: LGHNA and YNFKEQ. The CDR3 here is CASSPGQGSQPQHF. The CDR3 DNA is TGTGCCAGCAGCCCGGGACAGGGATCTCAGCCCCAGCATTTT.

Note on this clone: Other DNA sequences in the same sample also yield this CDR3. The chain links TRBV5-1 to TRBJ2-3; perhaps TRBD1 as D (6 bases). Trimming left V 4 bases short and J 0 bases short, with 9 bases between. CDR1 is SGHRS and CDR2 is YFSETQ in the germline V gene. The CDR3 spans 14 residues. The CDR3 coding sequence is TGCGCCAGCAGCCCCGGACAGAGCACAGATACGCAGTATTTT. This gives the protein CASSPGQSTDTQYF.

The rearrangement joins TRBV7-9 to TRBJ1-6; 7 bases line up with TRBD1. Germline V lookup: CDR1 SEHNR, CDR2 FQNEAQ (reference sequence). The junction had 17 bases not matched to a gene; V was cut back by 4 bases and J by 8 bases. The CDR3 has 18 amino acids. The CDR3 DNA reads TGTGCCAGCAGCTCTCGCCCTCATTCGACAGGGTACGATTCACCCCTCCACTTT. It codes for CASSSRPHSTGYDSPLHF.

The chain couples TRBV7-2 to TRBJ2-1; D is possibly TRBD2 (6 bases). CDR1 is SGHTA and CDR2 is FQGNSA in the germline V gene. The CDR3 runs 14 residues. Trimming removed 5 bases at V and 4 bases at J, with 12 bases between. CDR3 in DNA: TGTGCCAGCAGCGCGCCGGGAGTGTACAATGAGCAGTTCTTC. Its translation is CASSAPGVYNEQFF.

The genes are TRBV5-4 and TRBJ1-2; TRBD1 matches 11 bases. The length of the CDR3 is 14 residues. From germline, CDR1 is SGHNT and CDR2 YYREEE (reference sequence). V shed 4 bases and J 4 bases; nucleotides not matched to a gene: 3. The CDR3 DNA reads TGTGCCAGCAGCGGGACAGGGGGTATCTATGGCTACACCTTC. Translation: CASSGTGGIYGYTF.

This clone was observed a handful of times. The CDR3 reads CASSSLAGGPAGELFF. As DNA, the CDR3 is TGCGCCAGCAGCTCTTTGGCGGGGGGCCCAGCCGGGGAGCTGTTTTTT. The chain uses TRBV5-1 and TRBJ2-2; 8 bases are shared with TRBD2. J was trimmed by 6 bases and V by 3 bases; bases with no gene match: 10. This CDR3 has 16 residues. CDR1 and CDR2 from the germline V gene are SGHRS and YFSETQ.

This clone was seen more than once but under ten times. The V call is TRBV5-1, the J call TRBJ1-5; 11 bases map to TRBD1. Germline V gene data show CDR1 as SGHRS and CDR2 as YFSETQ. V was pared by 3 bases and J by 0 bases, with 2 bases of the junction left unmatched. The CDR3 runs 16 residues. This CDR3 reads CASSSGTGGSNQPQHF. The CDR3 nucleotides read TGCGCCAGCAGCTCTGGGACAGGGGGTAGCAATCAGCCCCAGCATTTT.

This clone was counted a few times. This rearrangement joins TRBV6-1 to TRBJ1-5, with no clear D. Germline assignment: CDR1 MNHNS and CDR2 SASEGT. Trimming removed 8 bases at V and 0 bases at J, with 5 bases between. The CDR3 is made up of 12 amino acids. CDR3 amino acids: CASEISNQPQHF. The DNA of the CDR3 is TGTGCCAGCGAGATTAGCAATCAGCCCCAGCATTTT.

The chain couples TRBV19 to TRBJ1-5, with TRBD1 matching 7 bases. The germline V gene has CDR1 LNHDA and CDR2 SQIVND (reference sequence). The CDR3 runs to 15 residues. V dropped 5 bases and J dropped 5; count of bases not matched to a gene: 9. CDR3 bases: TGTGCCAGTAGTCCCCACAGGGGAAGTTATCAGCCCCAGCATTTT. It yields the protein CASSPHRGSYQPQHF.

The rearrangement links TRBV4-1 to TRBJ1-6; D may be TRBD1 (6 bases). Trimming cost V 4 bases and J 7 bases, with 11 bases left between them. The V gene's germline CDR1 is MGHRA and CDR2 YSYEKL. The CDR3 has 14 amino acids. Here the CDR3 reads CASSPGHLNSPLHF. The CDR3 DNA reads TGCGCCAGCAGCCCGGGACACTTAAATTCACCCCTCCACTTT.

Only a few counts were recorded for this clone. This chain uses TRBV5-4 with TRBJ2-5; 8 bases are shared with TRBD2. Germline V gene sequence: CDR1 SGHNT, CDR2 YYREEE (reference sequence). J lost 5 bases, V lost 4 bases, and 4 bases had no gene match. There are 13 residues in the CDR3. The CDR3 DNA follows: TGTGCCAGCAGCCTAAGCGGGGGTGAGACCCAGTACTTC. This gives the protein CASSLSGGETQYF.

The rearrangement uses TRBV2 and TRBJ2-7, with 8 bases that match TRBD2. The ends lost 5 bases at V and 5 bases at J; junction bases unmatched: 8. Germline assignment: CDR1 SNHLY and CDR2 FYNNEI. The CDR3 runs to 14 residues. DNA of the CDR3: TGTGCCAGCAGTCACGGGGGGGGAGCCGACGAGCAGTACTTC. Protein product: CASSHGGGADEQYF.

In DNA form, the CDR3 reads TGTGCCAGCAGCTTTGGGACAGGGGTGCAGCAGCCCCAGCATTTT. Translation gives CASSFGTGVQQPQHF. The gene calls are TRBV7-8 and TRBJ1-5; 10 bases agree with TRBD1. This CDR3 contains 15 residues. Germline values: CDR1 SGHVS, CDR2 FQNEAQ. V was clipped by 3 bases and J by 7 bases; unmatched bases: 6.

J is TRBJ2-2 and V is TRBV10-1, with D perhaps matching TRBD1 (5 bases). This CDR3 is 13 amino acids long. The germline V gene encodes CDR1 WNHNN and CDR2 SYGVQD (reference sequence). V was cut by 5 bases and J by 6 bases, with 10 bases left in between. The CDR3 nucleotides are TGCGCCAGCAGTTTGATAGGGGCCGGGGAGCTGTTTTTT. Encoded protein: CASSLIGAGELFF.

The chain couples TRBV6-5 to TRBJ2-1; 8 positions agree with TRBD1. The ends lost 5 bases at V and 5 bases at J; junction bases unmatched: 8. Germline V gene sequence: CDR1 MNHEY, CDR2 SVGAGI. CDR3 length: 15 residues. CDR3 amino acids: CASSPRPTGDNEQFF. Written as DNA, the CDR3 is TGTGCCAGCAGTCCCCGCCCGACAGGGGACAATGAGCAGTTCTTC.

This clone was detected only a few times. The rearrangement joins TRBV5-1 to TRBJ2-7; D ambiguous. The V and J ends lost 0 bases and 3 bases respectively, with 7 bases between them. The germline V gene encodes CDR1 SGHRS and CDR2 YFSETQ. The CDR3 spans 13 residues. CDR3 amino acids: CASSLEPNYEQYF. CDR3 DNA: TGCGCCAGCAGCTTGGAGCCGAACTACGAGCAGTACTTC. Looking up the rest from reference TRBV5-1 and TRBJ2-7 gives the full variable domain: KAGVTQTPRYLIKTRGQQVTLSCSPISGHRSVSWYQQTPGQGLQFLFEYFSETQRNKGNFPGRFSGRQFSNSRSEMNVSTLELGDSALYLCASSLEPNYEQYFGPGTRLTVT.

J is TRBJ2-2 and V is TRBV7-2; D uncertain. This CDR3 contains 13 residues. Trimming stripped 5 bases from V and 6 bases from J, with 10 bases between. The germline V gene has CDR1 SGHTA and CDR2 FQGNSA. The CDR3, as DNA: TGTGCCAGCAGCCCCCCTCCCGCCGGGGAGCTGTTTTTT. Amino acids: CASSPPPAGELFF.

This rearrangement joins TRBV5-1 to TRBJ2-5, with D possibly TRBD2 on 5 matching bases. The germline CDR1 and CDR2 sequences are SGHRS and YFSETQ. This CDR3 contains 14 residues. V was cut by 7 bases and J by 5 bases, with 18 bases left in between. The CDR3 coding sequence is TGCGCCAGCTCTCCGGGGTTGAGTGGCGAGACCCAGTACTTC. Protein sequence: CASSPGLSGETQYF.

This clone was counted between two and nine times. The chain is built from TRBV20-1 and TRBJ2-7, with D possibly being TRBD2 (5 bases). The V and J ends lost 3 bases and 3 bases respectively, with 6 bases between them. CDR3 length equals 11 residues. CDR1 and CDR2 from the germline V gene are DFQATT and SNEGSKA (reference sequence). CDR3 nucleotides: TGCAGTGCTAGGGCGGGCTACGAGCAGTACTTC. It is translated as CSARAGYEQYF.

This clone was observed a handful of times. The rearrangement links TRBV7-9 to TRBJ1-6; 9 bases fit TRBD1. Germline lookup yields CDR1 SEHNR and CDR2 FQNEAQ (reference sequence). The CDR3 loop spans 14 amino acids. Germline trimming cut 10 bases from V and 6 bases from J; bases unmatched to any gene: 7. The CDR3 loop is CAIAQGASNSPLHF. The CDR3, as DNA: TGTGCCATTGCACAGGGGGCCTCTAATTCACCCCTCCACTTT.

The chain recombines TRBV5-1 with TRBJ2-5; D perhaps matches TRBD2 (6 bases). V lost 4 bases and J lost 5, with 9 bases in between. Germline loops: CDR1 SGHRS, CDR2 YFSETQ. The CDR3 covers 12 residues. CDR3 amino acids: CASSPSGETQYF. The CDR3 DNA follows: TGCGCCAGCAGCCCGAGCGGGGAGACCCAGTACTTC.

This clone has a handful of counts. CDR3 nucleotide sequence: TGTGCCAGCAGTTACCGGGACAGGGGCGGCTACACCTTC. Its protein product is CASSYRDRGGYTF. V and J are TRBV6-5 and TRBJ1-2; 10 bases match TRBD1. Germline lookup yields CDR1 MNHEY and CDR2 SVGAGI. J lost 8 bases, V lost 2 bases, and 2 bases had no gene match. The CDR3 length is 13 residues.